These 31 T cell receptor beta chains were all obtained from the same sample, sequenced in a study of T cell changes during pregnancy in multiple sclerosis. The table came from immunoSEQ multiplex PCR; TCRdb's copy has only in-frame clones and leaves some out. The sample consists of some 28,000 clones, around 90% of them appearing once. Sequencing was performed on CD8+ T cells from peripheral blood mononuclear cells, taken before pregnancy. These receptors were collected from a female donor with multiple sclerosis, enrolled in a pregnancy study.

This clone was observed once. This chain links TRBV4-1 with TRBJ1-4; TRBD1 matches at 8 bases. The V gene end was trimmed by 3 bases and the J gene end by 8 bases; junction bases not matched to a gene: 8. There are 15 residues in the CDR3. CDR1 and CDR2 from the germline V gene are MGHRA and YSYEKL. The CDR3 nucleotides read TGCGCCAGCAGCCAGGAGACAGGGGTGGGGGAAAAACTGTTTTTT. This sequence encodes CASSQETGVGEKLFF.

This chain uses TRBV27 with TRBJ2-2; a possible D gene is TRBD1 (5 bases). CDR1 MNHEY and CDR2 SMNVEV come from the germline V gene (reference sequence). The V end was cut by 3 bases, the J end by 8 bases, with 16 bases between. This CDR3 has 15 residues. CDR3 residues: CASSFFTDGAGELFF. The CDR3 DNA reads TGTGCCAGCAGTTTCTTCACCGATGGGGCGGGGGAGCTGTTTTTT.

The chain carries TRBV28 and TRBJ2-7; 8 nucleotides match TRBD1. The CDR3 extends over 16 amino acids. The junction had 8 bases not matched to a gene; V was cut back by 3 bases and J by 1 base. Germline V gene lookup returns CDR1 MDHEN and CDR2 SYDVKM. The CDR3 loop reads CASSFRGQGASYEQYF. The CDR3 DNA reads as TGTGCCAGCAGTTTCCGAGGACAGGGAGCTTCCTACGAGCAGTACTTC.

This chain links TRBV29-1 with TRBJ1-1, with D possibly TRBD1 on 6 matching bases. Germline CDR1 is SQVTM and CDR2 is ANQGSEA. The CDR3 sequence is 12 residues long. V was pared by 4 bases and J by 8 bases, with 14 bases between. In DNA form, the CDR3 reads TGCAGCGTTGGGACAGAAATTTCCGAAGCTTTCTTT. It translates to CSVGTEISEAFF.

This chain links TRBV11-3 with TRBJ2-7, with TRBD2 as a possible D gene (6 bases). The CDR3 length is 14 residues. Germline-derived CDR1 and CDR2 are SGHNT and YENEEA. Trimming stripped 0 bases from V and 3 bases from J, with 9 bases between. In nucleotides, the CDR3 is TGTGCCAGCAGCTTAGAGTTCGGGAGCTACGAGCAGTACTTC. It specifies CASSLEFGSYEQYF.

V gene TRBV13 combines with J gene TRBJ2-7; 11 bases map to TRBD2. The CDR3 runs 15 residues. J gave up 2 bases and V 5 bases, and 5 bases lay outside the gene matches. Germline V lookup: CDR1 PRHDT, CDR2 FYEKMQ (reference sequence). Here the CDR3 DNA reads TGTGCCAGCAGCCCTGGGACTAGCGGCCCCTACGAGCAGTACTTC. Amino acids: CASSPGTSGPYEQYF.

The gene calls are TRBV29-1 and TRBJ1-4; 7 bases map to TRBD1. Germline V gene lookup returns CDR1 SQVTM and CDR2 ANQGSEA. The CDR3 runs to 17 residues. Losses at the gene ends were 0 bases for V and 0 bases for J; bases not matched to a gene: 7. The CDR3 loop is CSVEDWDRTSTNEKLFF. For the CDR3, the DNA is TGCAGCGTTGAAGATTGGGACAGAACATCAACTAATGAAAAACTGTTTTTT.

The chain links TRBV29-1 to TRBJ2-7; the D gene is possibly TRBD2 (6 bases). From germline, CDR1 is SQVTM and CDR2 ANQGSEA. There are 12 residues in the CDR3. The V end was cut by 7 bases, the J end by 6 bases, with 16 bases between. The CDR3 sequence: CSAGGLGSEQYF. The CDR3, as DNA: TGCAGCGCCGGGGGACTTGGGTCCGAGCAGTACTTC.

This clone has a single count. The chain uses TRBV27 and TRBJ2-1, with 8 bases aligning to TRBD2. The J segment lost 1 base and the V segment lost 5 bases, leaving 4 bases of the junction unmatched. The germline CDR1 and CDR2 sequences are MNHEY and SMNVEV (reference sequence). This CDR3 is 15 amino acids long. CDR3 in amino acids: CASSPPSGSYNEQFF. For the CDR3, the DNA is TGTGCCAGCAGTCCCCCTAGCGGGTCCTACAATGAGCAGTTCTTC.

The CDR3 DNA is TGCGCCAGCAGCCAAGAGAGCAATGAGCAGTTCTTC. This sequence encodes CASSQESNEQFF. The chain couples TRBV4-3 to TRBJ2-1; D gene ambiguous. The germline V and J ends were trimmed by 0 bases and 6 bases, with 3 bases remaining between them. Germline assignment: CDR1 LGHNA and CDR2 YSLEER. The CDR3 loop spans 12 amino acids.

J is TRBJ2-5 and V is TRBV7-3; D not resolved. Per the germline V gene, CDR1 is SGHTA and CDR2 is FQGTGA. The CDR3 sequence is 13 residues long. V lost 6 bases, J lost 2 bases, and 10 bases lay in between. DNA for the CDR3: TGTGCCAGCAGACGTAGCACACAAGAGACCCAGTACTTC. It translates to CASRRSTQETQYF.

This chain links TRBV7-9 with TRBJ2-7, with 7 bases aligning to TRBD1. The germline V gene has CDR1 SEHNR and CDR2 FQNEAQ (reference sequence). This CDR3 has 15 amino acids. V gave up 5 bases and J gave up 1 base; unmatched junction bases: 8. CDR3 loop: CASSEGQRLSYEQYF. The CDR3 DNA reads TGTGCCAGCAGCGAGGGACAGCGGCTTTCCTACGAGCAGTACTTC.

The rearrangement links TRBV7-9 to TRBJ2-3; D call uncertain. The CDR3 has 13 amino acids. The V and J ends lost 3 bases and 4 bases respectively, with 8 bases between them. Germline-derived CDR1 and CDR2 are SEHNR and FQNEAQ (reference sequence). In DNA, the CDR3 is TGTGCCAGCAGCTTCCCCCGGGCAGATACGCAGTATTTT. Translated: CASSFPRADTQYF.

The chain links TRBV4-2 to TRBJ2-7; tentative D call: TRBD1 (5 bases). V shed 0 bases and J shed 4 bases, with 7 bases lying between them. Germline lookup yields CDR1 LGHNA and CDR2 YNFKEQ. This CDR3 is built from 13 residues. The chain's CDR3 is CASSQDREYEQYF. The CDR3 coding sequence is TGTGCCAGCAGCCAAGACAGGGAATACGAGCAGTACTTC.

The chain links TRBV29-1 to TRBJ2-5; 7 bases match TRBD2. Germline CDR1 reads SQVTM; CDR2 reads ANQGSEA. CDR3 length: 13 residues. The V segment lost 7 bases and the J segment 3 bases; nucleotides outside the gene matches: 8. The CDR3 loop is CSARDYLEETQYF. The CDR3 DNA sequence: TGCAGCGCCCGGGACTACCTCGAAGAGACCCAGTACTTC.

This clone came up a few times. The V gene is TRBV7-2, the J gene TRBJ1-5; D is unresolved. CDR1 is SGHTA, CDR2 FQGNSA, per germline. This CDR3 contains 13 residues. V was trimmed by 2 bases and J by 15 bases, leaving 17 bases between them. The CDR3 DNA follows: TGTGCCAGCAGCTTAACGGGAAGTACCACCGGGCATTTT. It encodes CASSLTGSTTGHF.

The CDR3 loop is CASSVGDGSYEQYF. In nucleotides, the CDR3 is TGTGCCAGCAGCGTAGGTGACGGGTCCTACGAGCAGTACTTC. V and J are TRBV9 and TRBJ2-7; D uncertain. The CDR3 has 14 residues. CDR1 and CDR2 (germline): SGDLS, YYNGEE. Trimming removed 0 bases from V and 1 base from J, with 8 bases in between.

The chain uses TRBV27 and TRBJ1-4, with 9 nucleotides matching TRBD1. CDR3 length equals 14 residues. Germline trimming cut 6 bases from V and 8 bases from J; bases unmatched to any gene: 7. The germline V gene encodes CDR1 MNHEY and CDR2 SMNVEV (reference sequence). CDR3: CASRNRGRIEKLFF. In DNA form, the CDR3 reads TGTGCCAGCAGGAACAGGGGGCGGATCGAAAAACTGTTTTTT.

This rearrangement joins TRBV4-1 to TRBJ1-1, with 12 bases that match TRBD1. With 4 bases clipped from V and 2 bases from J, the junction kept 11 bases outside the gene matches. Germline CDR1 MGHRA, CDR2 YSYEKL. This CDR3 region has 18 residues. CDR3 residues: CASSLAGGQGAVNTEAFF. The CDR3 DNA is TGCGCCAGCAGCCTCGCAGGGGGACAGGGGGCGGTAAACACTGAAGCTTTCTTT.

The genes are TRBV5-1 and TRBJ2-3; 13 nucleotides align to TRBD2. CDR3 length: 16 residues. Germline V gives CDR1 SGHRS, CDR2 YFSETQ. The junction had 8 bases not matched to a gene; V was cut back by 4 bases and J by 6 bases. The CDR3 nucleotides are TGCGCCAGCAGCGTTCTACTAGCGGGAGGGTCGGATACGCAGTATTTT. Translating it yields CASSVLLAGGSDTQYF.

V usage is TRBV29-1 and J usage is TRBJ2-3, with 11 bases matching TRBD2. The CDR3 length is 17 residues. The ends lost 0 bases at V and 4 bases at J; junction bases unmatched: 9. Per germline, CDR1 SQVTM and CDR2 ANQGSEA. The CDR3 sequence is CSVEDPTSGKWPDTQYF. The CDR3 region has the DNA TGCAGCGTTGAAGATCCGACTAGCGGGAAATGGCCAGATACGCAGTATTTT.

The J gene is TRBJ2-5, the V gene TRBV10-3; 13 bases are shared with TRBD2. V lost 10 bases to trimming and J lost 7 bases; unmatched junction nucleotides: 21. The CDR3 has 18 residues. The germline gives CDR1 ENHRY, CDR2 SYGVKD. This chain's CDR3 is CATKPHHTGLAGEGTQYF. CDR3 DNA sequence: TGTGCCACAAAACCTCACCATACAGGACTAGCGGGAGAGGGGACCCAGTACTTC.

The chain joins TRBV13 to TRBJ2-3; 11 bases are shared with TRBD1. The CDR3 runs 17 residues. From germline, CDR1 is PRHDT and CDR2 FYEKMQ (reference sequence). V trimming: 4 bases; J trimming: 2 bases; junction bases outside the gene matches: 8. CDR3 DNA: TGTGCCAGCAGCTCCGGGACAGGGGGGGAATTCACAGATACGCAGTATTTT. Translating it yields CASSSGTGGEFTDTQYF.

J is TRBJ1-1 and V is TRBV15; D may be TRBD1 (6 bases). The V end was cut by 11 bases, the J end by 3 bases, with 16 bases between. Germline V gene lookup returns CDR1 LNHNV and CDR2 YYDKDF (reference sequence). CDR3 size: 13 residues. In DNA, the CDR3 is TGTGCCGTTACTTACCAGGGGTACACTGAAGCTTTCTTT. Protein sequence: CAVTYQGYTEAFF.

The chain is built from TRBV19 and TRBJ1-2, with 8 positions matching TRBD1. With 6 bases clipped from V and 7 bases from J, the junction kept 4 bases outside the gene matches. Germline CDR1 reads LNHDA; CDR2 reads SQIVND (reference sequence). The CDR3 loop spans 12 amino acids. The CDR3 protein is CASSIQGGGYTF. CDR3 nucleotides: TGTGCCAGTAGCATACAGGGGGGTGGCTACACCTTC.

This clone was detected only once. V is TRBV19 and J is TRBJ2-7, with TRBD2 matching 11 bases. The CDR3 covers 15 residues. Germline trimming cut 5 bases from V and 0 bases from J; bases unmatched to any gene: 3. CDR1 LNHDA and CDR2 SQIVND come from the germline V gene (reference sequence). CDR3 nucleotide sequence: TGTGCCAGTAGTGAGGGACTAGCGGCCTCCTACGAGCAGTACTTC. This codes for CASSEGLAASYEQYF.

The gene calls are TRBV10-2 and TRBJ2-5, with TRBD2 matching 9 bases. In germline, CDR1 is WSHSY, CDR2 SAAADI. With V trimmed by 9 bases and J by 1 base, 12 bases remained unmatched. The CDR3 contains 16 residues. This CDR3 is CASIGRTSETQETQYF. The CDR3 DNA reads as TGCGCCAGTATTGGTCGGACTAGCGAGACCCAAGAGACCCAGTACTTC.

The chain joins TRBV5-1 to TRBJ1-3, with 7 bases aligning to TRBD1. Germline-derived CDR1 and CDR2 are SGHRS and YFSETQ. The V gene end was trimmed by 0 bases and the J gene end by 0 bases; junction bases not matched to a gene: 6. This CDR3 has 17 residues. CDR3 amino acids: CASSLGQGAFSGNTIYF. The CDR3 bases are TGCGCCAGCAGCTTGGGACAGGGCGCATTCTCTGGAAACACCATATATTTT.

The chain employs TRBV6-5 and TRBJ2-5, with 9 bases fitting TRBD1. The CDR3 totals 15 residues. J lost 0 bases, V lost 5 bases, and 4 bases had no gene match. From germline, CDR1 is MNHEY and CDR2 SVGAGI. The CDR3, as DNA: TGTGCCAGCAGTACAGGGGGCCCCTACCAAGAGACCCAGTACTTC. This encodes CASSTGGPYQETQYF.

There are a few counts of this clone. The chain has TRBV25-1 and TRBJ2-2, with 8 bases identical to TRBD1. The germline V gene has CDR1 MGHDK and CDR2 SYGVNS. The V and J ends lost 4 bases and 1 base, in that order; junction bases with no gene match: 8. The CDR3 is 17 residues long. The CDR3 reads CASSGYGQGKNTGELFF. The CDR3 bases are TGTGCCAGCAGTGGATATGGACAGGGAAAGAACACCGGGGAGCTGTTTTTT.

CDR3 DNA sequence: TGTGCCAGCAGCTTAACAGGGGGAACACTTGATGAGCAGTTCTTC. Protein sequence: CASSLTGGTLDEQFF. V and J are TRBV7-3 and TRBJ2-1; D perhaps matches TRBD1 (6 bases). Per germline, CDR1 SGHTA and CDR2 FQGTGA. The germline V and J ends were trimmed by 0 bases and 8 bases, with 14 bases remaining between them. The CDR3 sequence is 15 residues long. Filled out from reference TRBV7-3 and TRBJ2-1, the complete variable domain reads GAGVSQTPSNKVTEKGKYVELRCDPISGHTALYWYRQSLGQGPEFLIYFQGTGAADDSGLPNDRFFAVRPEGSVSTLKIQRTERGDSAVYLCASSLTGGTLDEQFFGPGTRLTVL.